These 3 T cell receptor beta chains originate from one sample sequenced in a study of CD8+ T cells in alopecia areata. Sequencing relied on a cDNA template that was reverse transcribed from extracted RNA. Data came from immunoSEQ multiplex PCR; TCRdb stores just in-frame clones and leaves some out. The table lists some 120,000 clones, approximately 53% of them singletons. The sequenced sample was CD4+ T cells sorted from blood, obtained at week 0. These receptors all come from a human donor with alopecia areata.

The chain carries TRBV18 and TRBJ1-1; TRBD1 is a possible D gene (5 bases). Germline CDR1 and CDR2: KGHSH and LQKENI. The CDR3 runs to 14 residues. V lost 3 bases to trimming and J lost 1 base, with 9 bases between them. CDR3 sequence: CASSPATENTEAFF. CDR3 DNA: TGTGCCAGCTCACCCGCGACAGAGAACACTGAAGCTTTCTTT.

J is TRBJ1-1 and V is TRBV2; D may be TRBD1 (5 bases). Germline V lookup: CDR1 SNHLY, CDR2 FYNNEI. V gave up 5 bases and J gave up 7 bases, with 17 bases separating them. The CDR3 contains 14 residues. The CDR3, as DNA: TGTGCCAGCAGTTTACTCGGGGGGAGAGGTGAAGCTTTCTTT. Amino acid sequence: CASSLLGGRGEAFF.

The genes are TRBV7-3 and TRBJ2-3; D is perhaps TRBD1 or TRBD2 (5 bases each). Between the trimmed V and J ends, which lost 3 bases and 0 bases, there was a span of 10 bases. The CDR3 runs to 15 residues. Looked up from germline, CDR1 is SGHTA and CDR2 is FQGTGA. CDR3 in DNA: TGTGCCAGCAGCTTCCGGGACGGAAGCACAGATACGCAGTATTTT. It translates to CASSFRDGSTDTQYF.